This T cell receptor beta chain was sequenced in a study of beta chain features in type 1 diabetes. Study-level background: There were approximately 100,000,000 sorted cells examined across all samples.

This clone was seen ten or more times. As yet, its antigen is unknown. As every portion of the isolated RNA was reverse transcribed, the sequencing read expressed TCRB transcripts. The protocol was immunoSEQ multiplex PCR, while the TCRdb copy is restricted to in-frame clones and leaves out a portion. Here the sample spans under 900,000 clones, roughly a sixth being singletons. Purity exceeded 98% in all sorted populations. Study conclusions and caveats: Possible PCR preference for shorter templates applied equally to patients and controls.

This TCR was sampled from a woman under 30 in good health. Specimen: naive CD4+ T cells from blood.

The chain's CDR3 is CASSRGERWAGANVLTF. CDR3 coding DNA: TGTGCCAGCAGCCGGGGAGAGCGGTGGGCTGGGGCCAACGTCCTGACTTTC. V is TRBV14 and J is TRBJ2-6; a weak D match, TRBD2 (5 bases). Germline assignment: CDR1 SGHDN and CDR2 FVKESK. The CDR3 is 17 amino acids. V lost 4 bases to trimming and J lost 2 bases, with 15 bases between them.